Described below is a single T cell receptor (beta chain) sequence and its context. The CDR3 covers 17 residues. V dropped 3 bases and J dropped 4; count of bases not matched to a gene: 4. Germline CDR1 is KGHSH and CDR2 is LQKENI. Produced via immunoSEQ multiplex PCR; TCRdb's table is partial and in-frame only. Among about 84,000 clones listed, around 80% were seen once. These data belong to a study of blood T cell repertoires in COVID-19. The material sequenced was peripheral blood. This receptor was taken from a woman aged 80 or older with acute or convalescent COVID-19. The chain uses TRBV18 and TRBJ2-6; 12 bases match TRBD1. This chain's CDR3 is CASSPGQGASGANVLTF. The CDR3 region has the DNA TGTGCCAGCTCACCGGGACAGGGGGCGTCGGGGGCCAACGTCCTGACTTTC.